A selection of T cell receptor beta chains follows, all from one sample in a study of human T cells and chemical hapten exposure. In TCRdb, the RACE reads were re-called with MiXCR into one record per CDR3 protein. This table holds 250,000 or so distinct CDR3 sequences, 7.5% to 9% found once. Sequencing was performed on whole blood, taken in connection with sensitization to the hapten diphenylcyclopropenone (DPC). These receptors were taken from a young man with alopecia areata. Some clones in this sample may be carry-over from other donors' samples. The CDR3 runs from the conserved cysteine through the conserved F or W. Fields, in order: clone size, J gene, D gene, V gene, CDR3 DNA, CDR3 protein. D genes are given only for firm matches. Not all rows give a size; the values are once, few, many and, for expanded clones, a class.

>many|TRBJ2-3|-|TRBV7-9
TGTGCCAGCAGCTTAGGAGGGTCCCCGGAGACGCAGTATTTT
CASSLGGSPETQYF
>few|TRBJ1-1|-|TRBV9
TGTGCCAGCAGCGTAGGCTGGGACACTGAAGCTTTCTTT
CASSVGWDTEAFF
>-|TRBJ2-7|TRBD2|TRBV4-3
TGCGCCAGCAGCCAAGATTGGAGGACCGGGGGGTACGAGCAGTACTTC
CASSQDWRTGGYEQYF
>few|TRBJ2-5|TRBD2|TRBV5-1
TGCGCCAGCAGTCAAACTAGCGGGGGGCCCGAACGAACCCAGTACTTC
CASSQTSGGPERTQYF
>few|TRBJ1-1|-|TRBV7-9
TGTGCCAGCAGCATTACAGGAGGGACTGAAGCTTTCTTT
CASSITGGTEAFF
>many|TRBJ2-3|TRBD1|TRBV15
TGTGCCACCAAGCGGACAGGGGTCACAGATACGCAGTATTTT
CATKRTGVTDTQYF
>many|TRBJ2-7|TRBD1|TRBV27
TGTGCCAGCAGTCCGTGGACAGGGACCGACGAGCAGTACTTC
CASSPWTGTDEQYF
>-|TRBJ2-1|-|TRBV7-2
TGTGCCAGCAGCCCATTAGGAGGAGTTACGTTCTTC
CASSPLGGVTFF
>-|TRBJ1-1|TRBD1|TRBV25-1
TGTGCCAGCGTTAGACAGGGGTCGAACACTGAAGCTTTCTTT
CASVRQGSNTEAFF
>-|TRBJ2-5|TRBD2|TRBV28
TGTGCCAGCAGTTTATTCCTAGCGGGGCCGTACCAAGAGACCCAGTACTTC
CASSLFLAGPYQETQYF
>-|TRBJ2-7|-|TRBV7-3
TGTGCCAGCAGCCCGATTGGAGGGAAGGGACCCTACGAGCAGTACTTC
CASSPIGGKGPYEQYF
>-|TRBJ2-7|-|TRBV11-3
TGTGCCAGCAGCTTAGGAATCCGGGGGGAGCAGTACTTC
CASSLGIRGEQYF
>few|TRBJ2-3|-|TRBV2
TGTGCCAGCAGTGAATGGGGATTTGGACCAGATACGCAGTATTTT
CASSEWGFGPDTQYF
>-|TRBJ2-4|-|TRBV20-1
TGCAGTGCTCCCCCCAACGACGGGGGCATTCAGTACTTC
CSAPPNDGGIQYF